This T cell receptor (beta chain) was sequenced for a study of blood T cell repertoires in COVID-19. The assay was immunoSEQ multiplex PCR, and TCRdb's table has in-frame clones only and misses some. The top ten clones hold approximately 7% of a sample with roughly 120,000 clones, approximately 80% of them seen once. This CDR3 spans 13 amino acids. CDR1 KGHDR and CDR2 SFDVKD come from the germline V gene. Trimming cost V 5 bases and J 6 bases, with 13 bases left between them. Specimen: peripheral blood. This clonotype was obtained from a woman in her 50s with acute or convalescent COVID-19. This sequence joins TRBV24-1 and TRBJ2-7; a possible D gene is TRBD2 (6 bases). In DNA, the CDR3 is TGTGCCACCAGTGGGGGGGTCGGGAGCGAGCAGTACTTC. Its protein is CATSGGVGSEQYF.